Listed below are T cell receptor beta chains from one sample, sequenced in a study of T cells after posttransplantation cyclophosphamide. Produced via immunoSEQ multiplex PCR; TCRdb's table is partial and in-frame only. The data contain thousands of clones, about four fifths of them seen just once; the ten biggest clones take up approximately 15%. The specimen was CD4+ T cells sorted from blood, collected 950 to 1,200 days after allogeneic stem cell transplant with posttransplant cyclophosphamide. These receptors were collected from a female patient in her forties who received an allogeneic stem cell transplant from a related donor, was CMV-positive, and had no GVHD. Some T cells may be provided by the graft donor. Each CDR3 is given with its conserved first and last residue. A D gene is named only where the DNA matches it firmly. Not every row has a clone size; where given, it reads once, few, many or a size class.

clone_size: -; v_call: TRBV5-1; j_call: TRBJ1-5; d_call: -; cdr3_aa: CASSLEAGLQPQHF; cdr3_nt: TGCGCCAGCAGCTTGGAGGCCGGGTTGCAGCCCCAGCATTTT
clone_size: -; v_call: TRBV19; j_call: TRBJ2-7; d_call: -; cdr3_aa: CASSPRTRGEQYF; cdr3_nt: TGTGCCAGTAGTCCTCGTACCAGGGGCGAGCAGTACTTC
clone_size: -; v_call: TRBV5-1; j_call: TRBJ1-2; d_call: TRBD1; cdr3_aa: CASSLFEGTGGYTF; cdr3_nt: TGCGCCAGCAGCCTTTTTGAGGGGACAGGGGGCTACACCTTC
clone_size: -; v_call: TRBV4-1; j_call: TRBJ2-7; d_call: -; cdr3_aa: CASSQDEAGTYEQYF; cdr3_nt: TGCGCCAGCAGCCAAGATGAGGCAGGGACCTACGAGCAGTACTTC
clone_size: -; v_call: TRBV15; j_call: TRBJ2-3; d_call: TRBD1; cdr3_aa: CAVGQGDQDTQYF; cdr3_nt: TGTGCCGTTGGACAGGGGGATCAAGATACGCAGTATTTT
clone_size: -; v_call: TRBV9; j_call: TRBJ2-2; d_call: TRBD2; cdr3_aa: CASNRDYDTGELFF; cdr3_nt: TGTGCCAGCAACCGGGACTATGACACCGGGGAGCTGTTTTTT
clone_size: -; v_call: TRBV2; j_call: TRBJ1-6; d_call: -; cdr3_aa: CASSELGQGNSPLHF; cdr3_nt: TGTGCCAGCAGTGAATTGGGGCAGGGGAATTCACCCCTCCACTTT
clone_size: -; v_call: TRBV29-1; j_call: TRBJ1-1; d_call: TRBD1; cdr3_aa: CSVGQGAPEAFF; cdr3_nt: TGCAGCGTGGGACAGGGGGCCCCTGAAGCTTTCTTT
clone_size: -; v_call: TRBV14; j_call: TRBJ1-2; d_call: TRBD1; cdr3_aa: CASSTSGYRGIHGYTF; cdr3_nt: TGTGCCAGCAGCACTAGTGGGTACAGGGGTATCCATGGCTACACCTTC
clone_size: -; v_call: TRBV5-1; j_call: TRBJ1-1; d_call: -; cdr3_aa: CASSQQLNTEAFF; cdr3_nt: TGCGCCAGCAGCCAACAGTTGAACACTGAAGCTTTCTTT
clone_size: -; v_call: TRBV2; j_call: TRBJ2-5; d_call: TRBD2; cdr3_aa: CASSLRLAGSAGWGQYF; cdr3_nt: TGTGCCAGCAGTTTAAGACTAGCGGGATCGGCGGGGTGGGGCCAGTACTTC
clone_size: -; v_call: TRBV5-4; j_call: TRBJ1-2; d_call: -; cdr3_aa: CASSLAGGPHYGYTF; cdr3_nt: TGTGCCAGCAGCTTGGCCGGGGGGCCCCATTATGGCTACACCTTC
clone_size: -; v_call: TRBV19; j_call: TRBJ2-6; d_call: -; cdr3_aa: CASSIGVSGANVLTF; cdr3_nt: TGTGCCAGTAGTATAGGAGTCTCTGGGGCCAACGTCCTGACTTTC
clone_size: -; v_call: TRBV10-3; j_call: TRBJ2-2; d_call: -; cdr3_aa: CAISEGGVSTGELFF; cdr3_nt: TGTGCCATCAGTGAGGGAGGAGTTAGTACCGGGGAGCTGTTTTTT
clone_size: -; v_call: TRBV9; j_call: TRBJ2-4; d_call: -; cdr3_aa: CASSPAPIAKNIQYF; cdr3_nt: TGTGCCAGCAGCCCCGCCCCTATAGCCAAAAACATTCAGTACTTC
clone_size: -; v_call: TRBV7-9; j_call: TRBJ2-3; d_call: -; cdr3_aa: CASSVTGEADTQYF; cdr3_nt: TGTGCCAGCAGCGTAACCGGGGAAGCAGATACGCAGTATTTT
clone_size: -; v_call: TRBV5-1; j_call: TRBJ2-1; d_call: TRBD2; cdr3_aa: CASSLGTSGGVSYEQFF; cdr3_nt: TGCGCCAGCAGCTTGGGGACTAGCGGGGGGGTTAGTTATGAGCAGTTCTTC
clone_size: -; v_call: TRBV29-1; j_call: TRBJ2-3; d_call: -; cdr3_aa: CSVLQGLDTQYF; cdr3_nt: TGCAGCGTGTTACAGGGTCTGGATACGCAGTATTTT
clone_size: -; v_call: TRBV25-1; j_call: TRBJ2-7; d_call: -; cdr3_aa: CASSGHSPYYEQYF; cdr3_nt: TGTGCCAGCAGTGGTCACTCCCCGTACTACGAGCAGTACTTC
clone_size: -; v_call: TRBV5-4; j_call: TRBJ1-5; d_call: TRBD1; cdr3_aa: CASSFNIQGGYSNQPQHF; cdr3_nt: TGTGCCAGCAGCTTCAATATACAGGGGGGATATAGCAATCAGCCCCAGCATTTT
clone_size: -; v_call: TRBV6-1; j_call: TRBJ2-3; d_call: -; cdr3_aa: CASSEGLFTDTQYF; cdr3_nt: TGTGCCAGCAGTGAAGGACTGTTCACAGATACGCAGTATTTT
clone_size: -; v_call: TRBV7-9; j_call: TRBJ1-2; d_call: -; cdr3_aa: CASSLTAGRGYTF; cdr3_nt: TGTGCCAGCAGCTTAACGGCAGGGCGAGGCTACACCTTC
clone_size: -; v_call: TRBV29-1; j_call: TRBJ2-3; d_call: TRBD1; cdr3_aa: CSGRQGVLTDTQYF; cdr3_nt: TGCAGCGGGAGACAGGGGGTTTTGACAGATACGCAGTATTTT
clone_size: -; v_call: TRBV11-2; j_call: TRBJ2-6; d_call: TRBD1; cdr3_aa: CASSFSGTGISGANVLTF; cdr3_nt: TGTGCCAGCAGCTTTTCCGGGACAGGGATCTCTGGGGCCAACGTCCTGACTTTC
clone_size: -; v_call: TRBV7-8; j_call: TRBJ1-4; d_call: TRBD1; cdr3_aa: CASSYGQGATNEKLFF; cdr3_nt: TGTGCCAGCAGCTACGGACAGGGGGCAACTAATGAAAAACTGTTTTTT
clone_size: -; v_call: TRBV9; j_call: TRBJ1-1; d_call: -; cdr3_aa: CASSVSGWNTEAFF; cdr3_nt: TGTGCCAGCAGCGTTTCCGGGTGGAACACTGAAGCTTTCTTT
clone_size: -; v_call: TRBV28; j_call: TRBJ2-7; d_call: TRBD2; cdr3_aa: CASQQGGSSYEQYF; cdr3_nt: TGTGCCAGCCAGCAGGGAGGGAGCTCCTACGAGCAGTACTTC
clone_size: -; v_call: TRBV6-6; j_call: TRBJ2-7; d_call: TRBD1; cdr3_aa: CASSYGDRGLEQYF; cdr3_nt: TGTGCCAGCAGTTATGGGGACAGGGGATTGGAGCAGTACTTC
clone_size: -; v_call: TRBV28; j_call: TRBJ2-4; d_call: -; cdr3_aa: CASSPSTGRSPKNIQYF; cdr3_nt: TGTGCCAGCAGTCCCTCGACTGGAAGGTCTCCCAAAAACATTCAGTACTTC
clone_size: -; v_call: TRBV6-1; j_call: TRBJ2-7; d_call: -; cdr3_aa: CASRSRPASYEQYF; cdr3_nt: TGTGCCAGCAGATCTCGCCCAGCGTCCTACGAGCAGTACTTC
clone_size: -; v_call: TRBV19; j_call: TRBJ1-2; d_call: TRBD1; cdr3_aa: CASNQVRDRGNYGYTF; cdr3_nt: TGTGCCAGTAACCAAGTCCGGGACAGGGGTAACTATGGCTACACCTTC
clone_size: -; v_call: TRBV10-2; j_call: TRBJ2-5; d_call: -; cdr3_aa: CASMDILDKTQYF; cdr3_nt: TGCGCCAGCATGGACATATTAGATAAGACCCAGTACTTC
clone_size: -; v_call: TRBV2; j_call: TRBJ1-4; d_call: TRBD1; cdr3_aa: CASSFGQENEKLFF; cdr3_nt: TGTGCCAGCAGCTTCGGACAGGAAAATGAAAAACTGTTTTTT
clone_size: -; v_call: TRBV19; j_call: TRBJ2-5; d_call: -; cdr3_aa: CASSIAPTAYLNQETQYF; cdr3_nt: TGTGCCAGTAGTATAGCCCCGACAGCTTACCTGAACCAAGAGACCCAGTACTTC
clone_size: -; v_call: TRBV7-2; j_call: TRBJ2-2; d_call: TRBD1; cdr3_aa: CASSADRAFAGELFF; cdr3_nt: TGTGCCAGCAGCGCCGACAGGGCGTTCGCCGGGGAGCTGTTTTTT
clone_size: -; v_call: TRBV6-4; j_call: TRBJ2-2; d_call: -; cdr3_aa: CASSYRSGTGELFF; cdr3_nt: TGTGCCAGCAGTTATCGGAGTGGGACCGGGGAGCTGTTTTTT
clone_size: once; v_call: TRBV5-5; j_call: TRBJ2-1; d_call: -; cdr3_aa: CASSLPWTVNNEQFF; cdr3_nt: TGTGCCAGCAGCTTACCCTGGACAGTGAACAATGAGCAGTTCTTC
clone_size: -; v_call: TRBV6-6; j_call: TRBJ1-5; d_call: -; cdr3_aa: CASILDGGPNQPQHF; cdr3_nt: TGTGCCAGCATCCTGGACGGGGGACCTAATCAGCCCCAGCATTTT
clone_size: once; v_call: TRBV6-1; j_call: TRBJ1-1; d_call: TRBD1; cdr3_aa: CASSERDRGTEAFF; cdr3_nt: TGTGCCAGCAGTGAACGGGACAGAGGAACTGAAGCTTTCTTT
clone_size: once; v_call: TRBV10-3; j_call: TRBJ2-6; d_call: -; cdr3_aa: CAIKGTGLSSGANVLTF; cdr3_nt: TGTGCCATCAAGGGAACAGGGTTAAGCTCTGGGGCCAACGTCCTGACTTTC
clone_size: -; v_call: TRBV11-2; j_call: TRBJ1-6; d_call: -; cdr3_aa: CASRPLASYNSPLHF; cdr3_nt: TGTGCCAGCAGACCCTTAGCCTCCTATAATTCACCCCTCCACTTT
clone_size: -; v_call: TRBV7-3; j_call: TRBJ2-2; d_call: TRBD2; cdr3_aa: CASSSGTSGGMSTGELFF; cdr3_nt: TGTGCCAGCAGCTCGGGGACTAGCGGGGGGATGAGCACCGGGGAGCTGTTTTTT
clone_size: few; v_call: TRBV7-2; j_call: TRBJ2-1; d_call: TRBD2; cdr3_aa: CASSLAGAGAAWEVQFF; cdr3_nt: TGTGCCAGCAGCTTAGCAGGAGCGGGGGCCGCTTGGGAAGTGCAGTTCTTC
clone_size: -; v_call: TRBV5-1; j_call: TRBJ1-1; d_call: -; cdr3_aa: CASSPVGAVGTMNTEAFF; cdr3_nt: TGCGCCAGCAGCCCTGTCGGGGCCGTTGGGACTATGAACACTGAAGCTTTCTTT
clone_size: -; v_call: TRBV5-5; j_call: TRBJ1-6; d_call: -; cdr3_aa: CASSLTAGDNSPLHF; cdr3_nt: TGTGCCAGCAGCCTGACGGCAGGGGATAATTCACCCCTCCACTTT